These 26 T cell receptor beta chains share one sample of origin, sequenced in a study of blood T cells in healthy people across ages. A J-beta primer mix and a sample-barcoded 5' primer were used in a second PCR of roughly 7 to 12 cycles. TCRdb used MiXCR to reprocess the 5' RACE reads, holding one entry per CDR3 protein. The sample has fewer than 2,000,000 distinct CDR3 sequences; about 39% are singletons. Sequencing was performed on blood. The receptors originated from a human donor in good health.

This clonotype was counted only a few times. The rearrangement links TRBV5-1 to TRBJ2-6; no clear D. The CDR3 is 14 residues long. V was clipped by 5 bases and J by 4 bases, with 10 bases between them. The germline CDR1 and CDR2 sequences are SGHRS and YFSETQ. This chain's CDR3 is CASSPVPGANVLTF. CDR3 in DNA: TGCGCCAGCAGTCCAGTTCCCGGGGCCAACGTCCTGACTTTC.

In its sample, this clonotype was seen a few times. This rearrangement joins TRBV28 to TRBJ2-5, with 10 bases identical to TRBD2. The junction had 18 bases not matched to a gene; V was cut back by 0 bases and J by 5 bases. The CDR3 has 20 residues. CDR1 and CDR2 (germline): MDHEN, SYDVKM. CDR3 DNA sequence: TGTGCCAGCAGTTTATGGCTAGCGGGGAGGACTAGCGGTTCGCCGGAGACCCAGTACTTC. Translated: CASSLWLAGRTSGSPETQYF. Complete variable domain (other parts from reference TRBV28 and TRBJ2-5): DVKVTQSSRYLVKRTGEKVFLECVQDMDHENMFWYRQDPGLGLRLIYFSYDVKMKEKGDIPEGYSVSREKKERFSLILESASTNQTSMYLCASSLWLAGRTSGSPETQYFGPGTRLLVL.

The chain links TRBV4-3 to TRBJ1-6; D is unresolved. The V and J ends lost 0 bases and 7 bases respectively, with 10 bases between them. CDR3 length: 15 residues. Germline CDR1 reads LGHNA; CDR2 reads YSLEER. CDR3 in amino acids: CASSQDSTYNSPLHF. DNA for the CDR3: TGCGCCAGCAGCCAAGACAGTACTTACAATTCACCCCTCCACTTT.

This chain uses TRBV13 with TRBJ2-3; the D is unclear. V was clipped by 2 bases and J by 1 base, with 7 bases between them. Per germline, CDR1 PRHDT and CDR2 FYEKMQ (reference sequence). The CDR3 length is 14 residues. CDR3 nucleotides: TGTGCCAGCAGCTTACGTGAAGGCACAGATACGCAGTATTTT. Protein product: CASSLREGTDTQYF.

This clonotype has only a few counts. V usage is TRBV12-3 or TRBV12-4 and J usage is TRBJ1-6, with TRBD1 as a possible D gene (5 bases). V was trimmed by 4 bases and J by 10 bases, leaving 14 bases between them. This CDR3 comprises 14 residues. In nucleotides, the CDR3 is TGTGCCAGCAGTTCCAGGGAATCGGGATCACCCCTCCACTTT. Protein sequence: CASSSRESGSPLHF.

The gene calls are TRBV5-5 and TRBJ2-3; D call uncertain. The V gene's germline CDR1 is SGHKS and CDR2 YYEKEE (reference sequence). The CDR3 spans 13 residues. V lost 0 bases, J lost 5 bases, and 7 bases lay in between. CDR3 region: CASSLGYGDTQYF. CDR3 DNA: TGTGCCAGCAGCTTGGGGTATGGAGATACGCAGTATTTT. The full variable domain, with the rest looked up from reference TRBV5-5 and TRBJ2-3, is DAGVTQSPTHLIKTRGQQVTLRCSPISGHKSVSWYQQVLGQGPQFIFQYYEKEERGRGNFPDRFSARQFPNYSSELNVNALLLGDSALYLCASSLGYGDTQYFGPGTRLTVL.

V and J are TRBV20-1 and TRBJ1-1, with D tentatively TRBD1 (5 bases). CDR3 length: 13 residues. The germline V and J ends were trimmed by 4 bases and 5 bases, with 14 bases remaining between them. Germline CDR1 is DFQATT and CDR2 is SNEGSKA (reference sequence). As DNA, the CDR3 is TGCAGTGCTACACCCAGGGCTAGGACTGAAGCTTTCTTT. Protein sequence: CSATPRARTEAFF.

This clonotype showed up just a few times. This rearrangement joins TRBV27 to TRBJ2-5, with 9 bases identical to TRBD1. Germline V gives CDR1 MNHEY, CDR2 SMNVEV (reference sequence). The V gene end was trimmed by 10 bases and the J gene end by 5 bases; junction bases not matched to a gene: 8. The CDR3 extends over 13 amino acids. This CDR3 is CATQDRGEETQYF. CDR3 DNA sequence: TGTGCCACCCAGGACAGGGGAGAGGAGACCCAGTACTTC.

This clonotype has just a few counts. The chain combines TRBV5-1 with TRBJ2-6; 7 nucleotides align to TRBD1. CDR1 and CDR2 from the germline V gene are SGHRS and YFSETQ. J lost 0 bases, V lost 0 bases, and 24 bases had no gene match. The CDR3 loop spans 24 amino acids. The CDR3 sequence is CASSLEFRFRQGVFPNSGANVLTF. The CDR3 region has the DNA TGCGCCAGCAGCTTGGAATTTCGGTTCCGACAGGGTGTATTTCCCAACTCTGGGGCCAACGTCCTGACTTTC.

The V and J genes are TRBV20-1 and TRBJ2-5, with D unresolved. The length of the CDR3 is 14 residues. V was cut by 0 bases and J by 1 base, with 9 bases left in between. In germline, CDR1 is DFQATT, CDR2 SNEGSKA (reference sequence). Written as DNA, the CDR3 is TGCAGTGCTAGAGACCCCCAGACCCAAGAGACCCAGTACTTC. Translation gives CSARDPQTQETQYF.

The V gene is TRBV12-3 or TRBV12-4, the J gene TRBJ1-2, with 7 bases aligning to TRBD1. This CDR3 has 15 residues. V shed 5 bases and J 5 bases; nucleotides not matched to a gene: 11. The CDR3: CASSIAGGVAYGYTF. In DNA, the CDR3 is TGTGCCAGCAGTATCGCAGGGGGAGTAGCGTATGGCTACACCTTC.

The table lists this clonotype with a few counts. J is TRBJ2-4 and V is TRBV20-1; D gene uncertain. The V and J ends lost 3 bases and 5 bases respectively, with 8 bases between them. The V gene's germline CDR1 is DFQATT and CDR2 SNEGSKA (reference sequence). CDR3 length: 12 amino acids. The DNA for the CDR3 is TGCAGTGCTAGTTCACGCGAAAACATTCAGTACTTC. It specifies CSASSRENIQYF.

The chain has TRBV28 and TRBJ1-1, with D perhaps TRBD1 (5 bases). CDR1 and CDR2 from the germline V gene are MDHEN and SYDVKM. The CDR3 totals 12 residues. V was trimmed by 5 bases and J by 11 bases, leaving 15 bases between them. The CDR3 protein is CASSRQTRRAFF. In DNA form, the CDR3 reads TGTGCCAGCAGTCGACAGACTCGGAGGGCTTTCTTT. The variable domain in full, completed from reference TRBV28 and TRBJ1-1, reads DVKVTQSSRYLVKRTGEKVFLECVQDMDHENMFWYRQDPGLGLRLIYFSYDVKMKEKGDIPEGYSVSREKKERFSLILESASTNQTSMYLCASSRQTRRAFFGQGTRLTVV.

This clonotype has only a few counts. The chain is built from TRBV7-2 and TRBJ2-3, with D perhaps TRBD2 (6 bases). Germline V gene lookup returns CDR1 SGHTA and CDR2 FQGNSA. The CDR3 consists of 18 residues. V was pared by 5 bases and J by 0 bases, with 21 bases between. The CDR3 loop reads CASSLRPTSDISTDTQYF. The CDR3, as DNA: TGTGCCAGCAGCCTTCGCCCGACTAGTGATATTAGCACAGATACGCAGTATTTT.

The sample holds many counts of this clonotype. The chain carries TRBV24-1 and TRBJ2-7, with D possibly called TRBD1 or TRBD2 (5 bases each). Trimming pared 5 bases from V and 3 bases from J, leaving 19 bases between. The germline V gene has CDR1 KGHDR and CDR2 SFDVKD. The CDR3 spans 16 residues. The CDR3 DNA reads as TGTGCCACCAGTGGCCTCGTCCGGGACGGAAACTACGAGCAGTACTTC. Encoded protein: CATSGLVRDGNYEQYF.

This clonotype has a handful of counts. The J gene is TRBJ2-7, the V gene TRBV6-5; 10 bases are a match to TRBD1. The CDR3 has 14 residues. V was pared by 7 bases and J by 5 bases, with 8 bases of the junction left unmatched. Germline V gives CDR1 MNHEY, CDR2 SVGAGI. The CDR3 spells CASKPWDRGNEQYF. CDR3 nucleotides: TGTGCCAGCAAGCCGTGGGACAGGGGTAACGAGCAGTACTTC.

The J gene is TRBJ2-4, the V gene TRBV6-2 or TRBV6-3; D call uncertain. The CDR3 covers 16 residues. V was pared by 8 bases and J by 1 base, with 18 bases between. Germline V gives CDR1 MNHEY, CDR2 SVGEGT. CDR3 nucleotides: TGTGCCAGCGTAGGAAATACCCCCTCGGCCAAAAACATTCAGTACTTC. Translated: CASVGNTPSAKNIQYF.

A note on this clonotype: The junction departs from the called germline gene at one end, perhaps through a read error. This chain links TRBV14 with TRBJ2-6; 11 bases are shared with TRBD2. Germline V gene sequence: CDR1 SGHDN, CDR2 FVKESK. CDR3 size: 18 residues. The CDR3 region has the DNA TGTGCCAGCAGCTTTCGACTAGCGGGGAACTCTAGGGCCAACGTCCTGACTTTC. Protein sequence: CASSFRLAGNSRANVLTF.

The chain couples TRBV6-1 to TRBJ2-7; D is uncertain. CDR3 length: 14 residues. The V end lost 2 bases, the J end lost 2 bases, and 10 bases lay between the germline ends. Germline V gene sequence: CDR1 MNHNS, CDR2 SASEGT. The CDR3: CASSEYGLAYEQYF. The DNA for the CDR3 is TGTGCCAGCAGTGAATACGGATTAGCCTACGAGCAGTACTTC.

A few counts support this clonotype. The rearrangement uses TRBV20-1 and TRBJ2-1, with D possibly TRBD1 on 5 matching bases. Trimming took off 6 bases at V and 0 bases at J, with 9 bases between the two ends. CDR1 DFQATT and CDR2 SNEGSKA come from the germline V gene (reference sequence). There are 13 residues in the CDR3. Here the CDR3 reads CSAGQNSYNEQFF. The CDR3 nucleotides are TGCAGTGCCGGACAAAACTCCTACAATGAGCAGTTCTTC.

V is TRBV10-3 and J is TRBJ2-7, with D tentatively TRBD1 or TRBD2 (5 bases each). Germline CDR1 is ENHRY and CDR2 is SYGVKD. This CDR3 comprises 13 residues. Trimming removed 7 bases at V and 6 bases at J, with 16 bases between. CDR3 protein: CAIKLEGTSEQYF. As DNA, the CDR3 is TGTGCCATCAAACTAGAGGGGACCTCCGAGCAGTACTTC.

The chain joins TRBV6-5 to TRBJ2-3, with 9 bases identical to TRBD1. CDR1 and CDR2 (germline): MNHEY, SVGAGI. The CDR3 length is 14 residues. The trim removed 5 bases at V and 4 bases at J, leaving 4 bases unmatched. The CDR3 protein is CASSGQGLADTQYF. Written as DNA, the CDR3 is TGTGCCAGCAGTGGACAGGGGCTCGCAGATACGCAGTATTTT.

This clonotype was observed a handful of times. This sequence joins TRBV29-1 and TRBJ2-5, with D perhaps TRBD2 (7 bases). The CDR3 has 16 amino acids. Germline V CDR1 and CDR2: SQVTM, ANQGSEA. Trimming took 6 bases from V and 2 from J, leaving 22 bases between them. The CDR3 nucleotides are TGCAGCGTGGGGGTTTTGCGCGGGGGCCTACAAGAGACCCAGTACTTC. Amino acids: CSVGVLRGGLQETQYF.

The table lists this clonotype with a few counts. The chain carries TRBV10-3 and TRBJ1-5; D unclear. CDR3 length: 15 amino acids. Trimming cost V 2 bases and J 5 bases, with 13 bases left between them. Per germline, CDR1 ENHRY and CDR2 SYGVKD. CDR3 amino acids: CAISERKGEYQPQHF. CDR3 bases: TGTGCCATCAGTGAGAGGAAGGGCGAATATCAGCCCCAGCATTTT.

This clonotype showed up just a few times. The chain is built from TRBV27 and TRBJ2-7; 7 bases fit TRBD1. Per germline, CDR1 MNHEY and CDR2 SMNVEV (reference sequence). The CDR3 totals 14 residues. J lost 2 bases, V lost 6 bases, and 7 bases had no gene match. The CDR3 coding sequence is TGTGCCAGCAGCCAGGACAGGAAACCCTACGAGCAGTACTTC. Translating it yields CASSQDRKPYEQYF.

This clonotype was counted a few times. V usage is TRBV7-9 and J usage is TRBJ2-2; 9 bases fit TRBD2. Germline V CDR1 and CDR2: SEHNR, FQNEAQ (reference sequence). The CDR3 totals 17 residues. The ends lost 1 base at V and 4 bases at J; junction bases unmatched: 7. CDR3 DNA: TGTGCCAGCAGCTTAGAGTCAGCGGGGGGACCCACCGGGGAGCTGTTTTTT. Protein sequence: CASSLESAGGPTGELFF.